This T cell receptor (beta chain) was retrieved from a study of T cell repertoires in cytomegalovirus infection. For the study at large: The public TCR beta signatures pointed to both CMV infection and matching HLA type.

TCRdb reprocessed the reads via MiXCR and lists one record per CDR3 protein. The data show tens of thousands of distinct CDR3 sequences, approximately 3.7% seen once. The V gene's germline CDR1 is MDHEN and CDR2 SYDVKM. The CDR3 loop spans 11 amino acids. Notes on the study in general: The ex vivo response showed dominance by HLA-C-restricted CMV-specific TCR beta clonotypes. Summed frequency of public TCR beta families distinguished CMV carriers with the relevant HLA.

This clonotype was picked up many times. Its antigen is unknown. The germline gene is not matched at one end of the junction; a read error may be the cause. This TCR was sampled from a human donor in good health (CMV status not recorded). Some clones in this sample may be carry-over from other donors' samples. The chain is built from TRBV28 and TRBJ1-1, with D unclear. The source material was PBMCs. For the CDR3, the DNA is TGTGCCAGCAGTTTATCCCGATCCGTTCTATTT. Translating it yields CASSLSRSVLF.